This TCR beta chain came from a study of T cell responses to AZD1222 COVID-19 vaccine (dated by TCRdb to the early 2020s). Turning to the overall study: TCR sequencing was performed for more than 230 trial participants, of whom 200 to 220 were given two doses of AZD1222 and around 26 were given two doses of MenACWY control vaccine. Enrollment into the trials was organized by age into subgroups of 18-55, 56-69 and 70-plus years, and those subgroups contained approximately 150, 30 and 60 TCR-sequenced participants, respectively. Paper-wide results and their limitations: In the small 56-69-year group, the increase in depth fell short of significance, most likely because of low power. Because no day 14 peak-response samples were available, the repertoires could be characterized only after the peak T cell response. CD4 TCRs associated with the vaccine covered the entire spike protein, and the dominant responses were in regions 160-218 and 743-854. Spike-specific TCR breadth and depth rose significantly after two AZD1222 doses compared with day 0 and with MenACWY recipients. Participants were mostly white British, with more females than males. The authors suggested clonal diversity may have been underestimated. Conclusions about previously exposed vaccinees are limited because only 5 or 6 AZD1222 recipients were SARS-CoV-2 seropositive at baseline. Reportedly, close to half of the unique spike-specific TCRs recognized epitopes lying outside the regions that are mutated in the B.1.351 and B.1.1.7 variants.

The germline V gene (reference sequence) supplies CDR1 GTSNPN and CDR2 SVGIG. From cysteine to phenylalanine, the CDR3 is 14 amino acids long. Kept here is only the CDR3 DNA, which spans 42 bases and is read in frame from base 1. V is cut by 3 bases and J by 4 bases, and the space between the germline ends is 12 bases. The CDR3 regions of human TCRbeta chains were analyzed by immunosequencing. The original methods were these. TCRs in the repertoires were matched against a reference library of SARS-CoV-2-specific TCRs that had been generated with the MIRA antigen-specificity platform. Breadth meant the fraction of unique TCRs that were SARS-CoV-2-associated, whereas depth meant the fraction of total T cells that were SARS-CoV-2-associated. Using the MIRA data, each spike-specific TCR was mapped to the spike region that the TCR reacts to and placed in a CD4 or CD8 class. Log10-transformed breadth and depth values were compared by one-way ANOVA with Sidak's multiple comparisons tests. The table was pulled from immuneACCESS by TCRdb, which kept in-frame rearrangements only. Such tables lose some clones; where checked, under half of the loss comes from unresolved V genes, and the rest has no known cause. V and J calls plus clone size are reproduced from that table; the DNA served to infer D and trimming. The sample includes about 150,000 clones, with about 91% observed a single time. The top ten hold 3.8% of the sample.

Details on this clone: This clone's antigen is unknown. Base qualities were left out, and no much larger clone turns up one base away.

Read against the paper, the sample's time point label means: about 28 days (+/-7) after the second vaccine dose. Because spike-specific TCR depth and breadth did not differ between the two schedules, AZD1222 recipients who got a second dose at roughly 4 weeks were pooled with those who got a second dose at roughly 12 weeks. Samples from vaccinated people were obtained from the UK trials COV001 and COV002, which included a single-blind randomized controlled phase 2/3 trial of AZD1222 (ChAdOx1 nCoV-19) in healthy adults. For TCRbeta chain sequencing, PBMC samples from trial participants were taken at day 0 and at day 28 after the second dose.

The sequence joins TRBV30 to TRBJ2-2, with TRBD2 perhaps the D gene, on 5 matching bases. This TCR was sampled from an adult who received the AZD1222 COVID-19 vaccine. The sequenced sample was peripheral blood, obtained 28 days after the second AZD1222 dose. The CDR3 protein sequence reads: CAWSLVGGTGELFF. The DNA sequence follows: TGTGCCTGGAGCTTGGTAGGAGGCACCGGGGAGCTGTTTTTT. The reference TRBV30 and TRBJ2-2 proteins fill in what lies around the CDR3, so the full variable domain reads SQTIHQWPATLVQPVGSPLSLECTVEGTSNPNLYWYRQAAGRGLQLLFYSVGIGQISSEVPQNLSASRPQDRQFILSSKKLLLSDSGFYLCAWSLVGGTGELFFGEGSRLTVL.